The 31 T cell receptor beta chains below come from one sample, sequenced in a study of control samples from healthy donors and cancer patients. Produced via immunoSEQ multiplex PCR; TCRdb's table is partial and in-frame only. The sample contains around 140,000 clones, 80% to 95% of which appear only once. The sequencing sample was made of blood. These receptors originate from a man aged 25 to 40 in good health.

This sequence joins TRBV5-1 and TRBJ2-3, with TRBD2 identical over 7 bases. With 0 bases clipped from V and 2 bases from J, the junction kept 3 bases outside the gene matches. This CDR3 contains 15 residues. Germline CDR1 reads SGHRS; CDR2 reads YFSETQ. In DNA, the CDR3 is TGCGCCAGCAGCTTGGCCGGGGGGTACACAGATACGCAGTATTTT. Encoded protein: CASSLAGGYTDTQYF.

The gene calls are TRBV5-5 and TRBJ2-3; possible D gene TRBD2, 6 bases. CDR3 size: 12 residues. The germline V and J ends were trimmed by 4 bases and 3 bases, with 6 bases remaining between them. CDR1 and CDR2 from the germline V gene are SGHKS and YYEKEE (reference sequence). The CDR3 DNA follows: TGTGCCAGCAGCGGGGGGACAGATACGCAGTATTTT. Translation: CASSGGTDTQYF.

This clone was observed at least ten times. The chain couples TRBV4-1 to TRBJ1-4; D remains ambiguous. This CDR3 is 14 amino acids long. The germline CDR1 and CDR2 sequences are MGHRA and YSYEKL. Trimming took off 3 bases at V and 8 bases at J, with 13 bases between the two ends. The CDR3 is CASSQGVGGEKLFF. The CDR3 region has the DNA TGCGCCAGCAGCCAGGGAGTTGGTGGGGAAAAACTGTTTTTT.

The chain carries TRBV11-2 and TRBJ1-1; maybe TRBD1 (5 bases). The CDR3 spans 15 residues. V was clipped by 5 bases and J by 3 bases, with 16 bases between them. Germline CDR1 and CDR2: SGHAT and FQNNGV. As DNA, the CDR3 is TGTGCCAGCAGCCGACCCCCAGGGAAGGACACTGAAGCTTTCTTT. This gives the protein CASSRPPGKDTEAFF.

J is TRBJ2-2 and V is TRBV15, with D hard to call. The CDR3 extends over 12 amino acids. V lost 6 bases, J lost 3 bases, and 5 bases lay in between. Germline V lookup: CDR1 LNHNV, CDR2 YYDKDF (reference sequence). This chain's CDR3 is CATRVDTGELFF. The CDR3 bases are TGTGCCACCAGAGTAGACACCGGGGAGCTGTTTTTT.

The rearrangement joins TRBV7-3 to TRBJ2-6; D unclear. Germline CDR1 is SGHTA and CDR2 is FQGTGA. Trimming took off 0 bases at V and 0 bases at J, with 9 bases between the two ends. CDR3 length: 17 residues. This CDR3 reads CASSLTRTRSGANVLTF. CDR3 nucleotide sequence: TGTGCCAGCAGCTTAACTCGGACCCGCTCTGGGGCCAACGTCCTGACTTTC.

The V and J genes are TRBV19 and TRBJ2-1, with 9 bases aligning to TRBD1. After removal of 3 bases from V and 2 bases from J, the junction contained 5 bases not matched to a gene. CDR3 size: 16 residues. Germline lookup yields CDR1 LNHDA and CDR2 SQIVND (reference sequence). CDR3 amino acids: CASSMQDRGTYNEQFF. The DNA of the CDR3 is TGTGCCAGTAGTATGCAGGACAGGGGAACCTACAATGAGCAGTTCTTC. Supplemented by reference TRBV19 and TRBJ2-1, the full variable domain reads DGGITQSPKYLFRKEGQNVTLSCEQNLNHDAMYWYRQDPGQGLRLIYYSQIVNDFQKGDIAEGYSVSREKKESFPLTVTSAQKNPTAFYLCASSMQDRGTYNEQFFGPGTRLTVL.

The chain links TRBV29-1 to TRBJ1-1; D not resolved. This CDR3 is built from 11 residues. Germline-derived CDR1 and CDR2 are SQVTM and ANQGSEA. V lost 2 bases to trimming and J lost 5 bases, with 6 bases between them. The DNA for the CDR3 is TGCAGCGTTGAACGGTGGACTGAAGCTTTCTTT. As protein: CSVERWTEAFF.

The chain is built from TRBV3-1 (or the pseudogene TRBV3-2) and TRBJ1-6, with 7 bases matching TRBD1. Germline assignment: CDR1 LGHDT and CDR2 YNNKEL (reference sequence). J was trimmed by 14 bases and V by 5 bases; bases with no gene match: 15. The CDR3 totals 15 residues. CDR3 bases: TGTGCCAGCAGCGAACAGGGGCGCAGGAGAACCACCCTCCACTTT. Its translation is CASSEQGRRRTTLHF.

The chain couples TRBV3-1 (or the pseudogene TRBV3-2) to TRBJ2-1, with TRBD2 identical over 13 bases. In germline, CDR1 is LGHDT, CDR2 YNNKEL (reference sequence). The CDR3 loop spans 19 amino acids. The J segment lost 0 bases and the V segment lost 0 bases, leaving 5 bases of the junction unmatched. CDR3: CASSQDPLAGGSSYNEQFF. CDR3 in DNA: TGTGCCAGCAGCCAAGATCCACTAGCGGGGGGGAGCTCCTACAATGAGCAGTTCTTC.

The rearrangement links TRBV5-1 to TRBJ1-1; no reliable D call. Germline V gives CDR1 SGHRS, CDR2 YFSETQ. V dropped 0 bases and J dropped 1 base, with 4 bases sitting between them. The CDR3 is made up of 13 amino acids. Here the CDR3 reads CASSLGSNTEAFF. CDR3 bases: TGCGCCAGCAGCTTGGGGTCGAACACTGAAGCTTTCTTT. The full variable domain, in which reference TRBV5-1 and TRBJ1-1 provide the parts outside the CDR3, is KAGVTQTPRYLIKTRGQQVTLSCSPISGHRSVSWYQQTPGQGLQFLFEYFSETQRNKGNFPGRFSGRQFSNSRSEMNVSTLELGDSALYLCASSLGSNTEAFFGQGTRLTVV.

The chain joins TRBV27 to TRBJ2-1, with 8 nucleotides matching TRBD2. This CDR3 has 15 residues. Germline CDR1 and CDR2: MNHEY and SMNVEV (reference sequence). V was clipped by 2 bases and J by 6 bases; unmatched bases: 6. CDR3 sequence (DNA): TGTGCCAGCAGTTTAGCGGGGGGATTGGGCAATGAGCAGTTCTTC. Its protein product is CASSLAGGLGNEQFF.

The gene calls are TRBV3-1 (or the pseudogene TRBV3-2) and TRBJ1-3, with D perhaps matching TRBD1 (6 bases). Between the trimmed V and J ends, which lost 3 bases and 0 bases, there was a span of 12 bases. The CDR3 runs 16 residues. Germline V lookup: CDR1 LGHDT, CDR2 YNNKEL (reference sequence). The CDR3 sequence is CASSQTGVSSGNTIYF. CDR3 DNA sequence: TGTGCCAGCAGCCAGACAGGCGTGAGCTCTGGAAACACCATATATTTT.

V usage is TRBV6-5 and J usage is TRBJ1-5; no clear D gene. Deletions cut 0 bases from V and 0 bases from J, with 6 bases between. Germline CDR1 reads MNHEY; CDR2 reads SVGAGI. CDR3 length equals 15 residues. Here the CDR3 DNA reads TGTGCCAGCAGTTACTCGCCGGGTAGCAATCAGCCCCAGCATTTT. Protein: CASSYSPGSNQPQHF.

The genes are TRBV9 and TRBJ1-1, with D unclear. Germline CDR1 and CDR2: SGDLS and YYNGEE. There are 15 residues in the CDR3. V was shortened by 2 bases and J by 0 bases, with 11 bases between the two germline ends. This chain's CDR3 is CASSVTGKMNTEAFF. The CDR3 DNA follows: TGTGCCAGCAGCGTCACGGGGAAGATGAACACTGAAGCTTTCTTT.

The chain recombines TRBV27 with TRBJ1-2, with D possibly TRBD1 on 5 matching bases. The CDR3 length is 13 residues. Germline loops: CDR1 MNHEY, CDR2 SMNVEV (reference sequence). Trimming cost V 3 bases and J 4 bases, with 9 bases left between them. The chain's CDR3 is CASSLQGSYGYTF. In DNA form, the CDR3 reads TGTGCCAGCAGTTTGCAGGGTAGCTATGGCTACACCTTC.

This CDR3 is CASSLLQGVNTEAFF. The CDR3 nucleotides are TGTGCCAGCAGCTTGTTACAGGGGGTAAACACTGAAGCTTTCTTT. V and J are TRBV5-5 and TRBJ1-1; 8 nucleotides line up with TRBD1. Germline V gene data show CDR1 as SGHKS and CDR2 as YYEKEE (reference sequence). J lost 2 bases, V lost 1 base, and 4 bases had no gene match. This CDR3 has 15 residues.

This clone has only one observation. The chain uses TRBV29-1 and TRBJ1-2; the D is unclear. The CDR3 covers 8 residues. Germline CDR1 and CDR2: SQVTM and ANQGSEA. Trimming cost V 6 bases and J 7 bases, with 3 bases left between them. CDR3 bases: TGCAGCGTGGGTGGCTACACCTTC. It yields the protein CSVGGYTF.

The chain employs TRBV12-3 or TRBV12-4 and TRBJ2-3, with a weak D call TRBD2 (6 bases). The CDR3 consists of 12 residues. V lost 4 bases to trimming and J lost 6 bases, with 8 bases between them. CDR3 DNA: TGTGCCAGCAGTTACCTAGCGGATACGCAGTATTTT. This gives the protein CASSYLADTQYF.

This chain links TRBV9 with TRBJ2-1, with a possible D match to TRBD2 (7 bases). Trimming pared 2 bases from V and 7 bases from J, leaving 10 bases between. This CDR3 has 13 residues. Germline-derived CDR1 and CDR2 are SGDLS and YYNGEE. The CDR3 reads CASSVGGRNEQFF. The CDR3 region has the DNA TGTGCCAGCAGCGTGGGGGGGCGGAATGAGCAGTTCTTC.

This chain links TRBV5-4 with TRBJ2-3, with D perhaps TRBD2 (6 bases). Germline V gene data show CDR1 as SGHNT and CDR2 as YYREEE (reference sequence). There are 18 residues in the CDR3. V lost 4 bases and J 4 bases, leaving 25 bases between the germline ends. In nucleotides, the CDR3 is TGTGCCAGCAGCCCTCCCGGGGGACCACTCGTGAGAGCAGATACGCAGTATTTT. Its protein product is CASSPPGGPLVRADTQYF.

V usage is TRBV12-3 or TRBV12-4 and J usage is TRBJ1-2; the match to TRBD1 covers 8 bases. J was trimmed by 4 bases and V by 7 bases; bases with no gene match: 5. The CDR3 covers 13 residues. The CDR3 nucleotides are TGTGCCAGCACCCCGACAGGGGTCTATGGCTACACCTTC. As protein: CASTPTGVYGYTF.

CDR3 loop: CASSEADRHQAEAFF. Here the CDR3 DNA reads TGCGCCAGCAGTGAGGCTGACAGGCACCAGGCTGAAGCTTTCTTT. The chain carries TRBV10-1 and TRBJ1-1; a possible D gene is TRBD1 (6 bases). Looked up from germline, CDR1 is WNHNN and CDR2 is SYGVQD (reference sequence). The CDR3 covers 15 residues. V lost 2 bases and J lost 6, with 16 bases in between.

CDR3: CASSEGRANTEAFF. The CDR3 region has the DNA TGTGCCAGCAGTGAGGGCAGGGCGAACACTGAAGCTTTCTTT. This chain uses TRBV2 with TRBJ1-1; a possible D gene is TRBD1 (5 bases). There are 14 residues in the CDR3. Between the trimmed V and J ends, which lost 3 bases and 1 base, there was a span of 9 bases. The germline V gene encodes CDR1 SNHLY and CDR2 FYNNEI. Using reference TRBV2 and TRBJ1-1 for the parts outside the CDR3, the full variable domain is EPEVTQTPSHQVTQMGQEVILRCVPISNHLYFYWYRQILGQKVEFLVSFYNNEISEKSEIFDDQFSVERPDGSNFTLKIRSTKLEDSAMYFCASSEGRANTEAFFGQGTRLTVV.

This sequence joins TRBV30 and TRBJ2-2; no clear D gene. Germline CDR1 reads GTSNPN; CDR2 reads SVGIG (reference sequence). Trimming removed 2 bases at V and 4 bases at J, with 8 bases between. There are 13 residues in the CDR3. The CDR3 sequence is CAWSRDSTGELFF. CDR3 coding DNA: TGTGCCTGGAGTAGGGATTCCACCGGGGAGCTGTTTTTT. The full variable domain, with the rest looked up from reference TRBV30 and TRBJ2-2, is SQTIHQWPATLVQPVGSPLSLECTVEGTSNPNLYWYRQAAGRGLQLLFYSVGIGQISSEVPQNLSASRPQDRQFILSSKKLLLSDSGFYLCAWSRDSTGELFFGEGSRLTVL.

This rearrangement joins TRBV10-3 to TRBJ2-1, with 9 bases lining up with TRBD1. The CDR3 has 14 amino acids. The V gene's germline CDR1 is ENHRY and CDR2 SYGVKD. The ends lost 6 bases at V and 4 bases at J; junction bases unmatched: 4. In DNA form, the CDR3 reads TGTGCCATCAGACCGGGACAGGGTTACAATGAGCAGTTCTTC. Translated, it gives CAIRPGQGYNEQFF.

The chain carries TRBV28 and TRBJ2-7, with TRBD2 identical over 8 bases. Germline trimming cut 2 bases from V and 2 bases from J; bases unmatched to any gene: 11. This CDR3 region has 17 residues. Germline loops: CDR1 MDHEN, CDR2 SYDVKM. The CDR3, as DNA: TGTGCCAGCAGTTTACCCAGGGAGCGGGGGCGAGCCTACGAGCAGTACTTC. This codes for CASSLPRERGRAYEQYF.

The chain joins TRBV12-5 to TRBJ2-2, with TRBD2 matching 13 bases. Germline trimming cut 5 bases from V and 6 bases from J; bases unmatched to any gene: 9. CDR3 length equals 17 residues. Germline V gene lookup returns CDR1 LGHNT and CDR2 FRNRAP. In DNA form, the CDR3 reads TGTGCTAGTGGTATAACTAGCGGGGGGGCCCCGGCCGGGGAGCTGTTTTTT. Its translation is CASGITSGGAPAGELFF.

The rearrangement uses TRBV7-9 and TRBJ1-6; 7 bases match TRBD1. The germline V gene encodes CDR1 SEHNR and CDR2 FQNEAQ (reference sequence). This CDR3 has 16 amino acids. The trim removed 5 bases at V and 4 bases at J, leaving 8 bases unmatched. This CDR3 is CASSKEQGPYNSPLHF. The CDR3 bases are TGTGCCAGCAGCAAAGAACAGGGGCCTTATAATTCACCCCTCCACTTT.

V usage is TRBV15 and J usage is TRBJ1-2; D is perhaps TRBD1 (5 bases). The CDR3 is made up of 15 amino acids. V was cut by 1 base and J by 8 bases, with 17 bases left in between. In germline, CDR1 is LNHNV, CDR2 YYDKDF (reference sequence). The CDR3 DNA reads as TGTGCCACCAGCAGAGGGGTTTCAGGGTCACAGGGCTACACCTTC. This gives the protein CATSRGVSGSQGYTF.

The V gene is TRBV11-1, the J gene TRBJ1-2, with a possible D match to TRBD1 (5 bases). The V gene's germline CDR1 is SGHAT and CDR2 FQDESV (reference sequence). Between the trimmed V and J ends, which lost 4 bases and 8 bases, there was a span of 17 bases. There are 14 residues in the CDR3. CDR3 region: CASSSNRGERGYTF. CDR3 DNA sequence: TGTGCCAGCAGCTCGAACCGGGGCGAAAGGGGCTACACCTTC. The full variable domain, completed using reference TRBV11-1 and TRBJ1-2, is EAEVAQSPRYKITEKSQAVAFWCDPISGHATLYWYRQILGQGPELLVQFQDESVVDDSQLPKDRFSAERLKGVDSTLKIQPAELGDSAMYLCASSSNRGERGYTFGSGTRLTVV.